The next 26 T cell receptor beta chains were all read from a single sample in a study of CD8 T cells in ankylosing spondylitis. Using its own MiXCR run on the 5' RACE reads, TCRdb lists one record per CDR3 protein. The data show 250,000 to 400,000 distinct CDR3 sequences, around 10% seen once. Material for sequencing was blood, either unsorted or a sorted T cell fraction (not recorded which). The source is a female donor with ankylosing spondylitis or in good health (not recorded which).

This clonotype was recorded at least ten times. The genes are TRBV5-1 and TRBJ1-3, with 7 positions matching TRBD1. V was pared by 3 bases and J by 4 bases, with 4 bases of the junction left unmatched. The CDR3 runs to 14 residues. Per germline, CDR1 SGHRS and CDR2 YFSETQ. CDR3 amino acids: CASSSDRLGNTIYF. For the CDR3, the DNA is TGCGCCAGCAGCTCGGACAGGCTAGGAAACACCATATATTTT. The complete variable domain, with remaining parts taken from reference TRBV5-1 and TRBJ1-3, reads KAGVTQTPRYLIKTRGQQVTLSCSPISGHRSVSWYQQTPGQGLQFLFEYFSETQRNKGNFPGRFSGRQFSNSRSEMNVSTLELGDSALYLCASSSDRLGNTIYFGEGSWLTVV.

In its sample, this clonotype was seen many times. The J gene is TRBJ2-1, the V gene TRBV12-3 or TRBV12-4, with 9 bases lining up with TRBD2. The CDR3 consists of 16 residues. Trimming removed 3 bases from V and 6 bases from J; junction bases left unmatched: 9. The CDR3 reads CASSLSASGAPNEQFF. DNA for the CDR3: TGTGCCAGCAGTTTGTCGGCTAGCGGGGCGCCCAATGAGCAGTTCTTC.

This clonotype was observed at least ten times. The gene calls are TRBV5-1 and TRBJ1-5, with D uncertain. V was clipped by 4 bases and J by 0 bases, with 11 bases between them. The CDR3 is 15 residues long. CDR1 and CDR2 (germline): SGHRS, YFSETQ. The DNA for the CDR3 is TGCGCCAGCAGCCCGGGAGTCGATAGCAATCAGCCCCAGCATTTT. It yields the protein CASSPGVDSNQPQHF. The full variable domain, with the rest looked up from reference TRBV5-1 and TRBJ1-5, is KAGVTQTPRYLIKTRGQQVTLSCSPISGHRSVSWYQQTPGQGLQFLFEYFSETQRNKGNFPGRFSGRQFSNSRSEMNVSTLELGDSALYLCASSPGVDSNQPQHFGDGTRLSIL.

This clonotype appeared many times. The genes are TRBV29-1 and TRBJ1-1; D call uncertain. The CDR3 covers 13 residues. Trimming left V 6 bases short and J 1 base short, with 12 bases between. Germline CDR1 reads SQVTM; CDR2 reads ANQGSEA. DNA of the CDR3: TGCAGCGTCGGGGAACCCGCGAACACTGAAGCTTTCTTT. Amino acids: CSVGEPANTEAFF.

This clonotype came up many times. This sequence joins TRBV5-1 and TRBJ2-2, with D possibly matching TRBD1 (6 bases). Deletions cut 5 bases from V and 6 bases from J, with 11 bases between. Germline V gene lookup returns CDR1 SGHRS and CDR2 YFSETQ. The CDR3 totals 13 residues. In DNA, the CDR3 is TGCGCCAGCAGTTGGGACACCCCCGGGGAGCTGTTTTTT. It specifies CASSWDTPGELFF.

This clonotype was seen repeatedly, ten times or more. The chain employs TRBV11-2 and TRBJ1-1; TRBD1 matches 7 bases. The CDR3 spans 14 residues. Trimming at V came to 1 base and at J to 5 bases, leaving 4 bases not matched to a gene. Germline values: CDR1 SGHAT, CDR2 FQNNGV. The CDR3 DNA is TGTGCCAGCAGCTTAGGACAGGGTAAAACTGAAGCTTTCTTT. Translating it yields CASSLGQGKTEAFF. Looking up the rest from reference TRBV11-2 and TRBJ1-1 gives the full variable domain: EAGVAQSPRYKIIEKRQSVAFWCNPISGHATLYWYQQILGQGPKLLIQFQNNGVVDDSQLPKDRFSAERLKGVDSTLKIQPAKLEDSAVYLCASSLGQGKTEAFFGQGTRLTVV.

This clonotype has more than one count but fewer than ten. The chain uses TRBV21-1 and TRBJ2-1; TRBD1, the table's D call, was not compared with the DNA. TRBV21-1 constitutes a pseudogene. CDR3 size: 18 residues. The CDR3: CASSNCPPGTGDLNEQFF. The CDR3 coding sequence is TGTGCCAGCAGCAATTGCCCTCCCGGGACCGGGGACCTCAATGAGCAGTTCTTC.

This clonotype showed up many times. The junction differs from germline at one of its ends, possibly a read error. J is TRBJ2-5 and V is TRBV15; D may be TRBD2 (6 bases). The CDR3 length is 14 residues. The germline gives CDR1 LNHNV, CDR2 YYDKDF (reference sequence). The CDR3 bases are TGTGCCACCCGCAGGACTCCGGGGGAGGAGACCCAGTACTTC. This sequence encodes CATRRTPGEETQYF.

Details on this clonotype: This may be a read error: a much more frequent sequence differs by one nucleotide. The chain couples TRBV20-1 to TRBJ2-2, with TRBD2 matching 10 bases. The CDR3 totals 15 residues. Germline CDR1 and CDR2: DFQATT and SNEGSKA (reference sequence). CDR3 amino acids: CSARQLAGNTRELFF. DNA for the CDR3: TGCAGTGCTCGACAACTAGCGGGGAACACCAGGGAGCTGTTTTTT.

The CDR3 DNA sequence: TGTGCCAGCTCACCGACCACGTCCGGGGAGCTGTTTTTT. It is translated as CASSPTTSGELFF. The V and J genes are TRBV18 and TRBJ2-2; unclear D gene. From germline, CDR1 is KGHSH and CDR2 LQKENI. The CDR3 sequence is 13 residues long. V lost 3 bases to trimming and J lost 6 bases, with 8 bases between them.

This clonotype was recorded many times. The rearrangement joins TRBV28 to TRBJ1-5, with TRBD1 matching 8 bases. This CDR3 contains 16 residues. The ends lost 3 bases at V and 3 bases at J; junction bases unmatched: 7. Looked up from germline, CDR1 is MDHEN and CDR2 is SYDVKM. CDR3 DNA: TGTGCCAGCAGTTTTTACAGGGGGATATACAATCAGCCCCAGCATTTT. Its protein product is CASSFYRGIYNQPQHF. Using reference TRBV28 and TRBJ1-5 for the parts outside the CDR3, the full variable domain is DVKVTQSSRYLVKRTGEKVFLECVQDMDHENMFWYRQDPGLGLRLIYFSYDVKMKEKGDIPEGYSVSREKKERFSLILESASTNQTSMYLCASSFYRGIYNQPQHFGDGTRLSIL.

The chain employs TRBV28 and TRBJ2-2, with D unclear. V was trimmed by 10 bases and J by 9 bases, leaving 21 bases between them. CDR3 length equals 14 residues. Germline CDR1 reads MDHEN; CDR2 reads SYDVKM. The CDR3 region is CAMGRGRNCWELFF. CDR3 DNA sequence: TGTGCCATGGGCCGTGGACGGAACTGCTGGGAGCTGTTTTTT. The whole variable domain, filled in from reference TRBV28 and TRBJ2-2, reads DVKVTQSSRYLVKRTGEKVFLECVQDMDHENMFWYRQDPGLGLRLIYFSYDVKMKEKGDIPEGYSVSREKKERFSLILESASTNQTSMYLCAMGRGRNCWELFFGEGSRLTVL.

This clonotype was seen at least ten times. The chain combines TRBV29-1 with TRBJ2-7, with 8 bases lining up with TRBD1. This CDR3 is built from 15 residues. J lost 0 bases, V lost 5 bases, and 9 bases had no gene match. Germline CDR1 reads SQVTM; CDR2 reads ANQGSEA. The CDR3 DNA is TGCAGCGTTCAAGGGGGACAGGTCGACTCCTACGAGCAGTACTTC. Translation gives CSVQGGQVDSYEQYF.

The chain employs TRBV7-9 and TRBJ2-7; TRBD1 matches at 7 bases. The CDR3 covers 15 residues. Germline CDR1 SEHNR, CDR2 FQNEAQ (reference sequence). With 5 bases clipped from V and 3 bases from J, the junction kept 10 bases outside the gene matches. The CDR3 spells CASSPIGQASYEQYF. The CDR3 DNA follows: TGTGCCAGCAGCCCAATAGGACAGGCCAGCTACGAGCAGTACTTC.

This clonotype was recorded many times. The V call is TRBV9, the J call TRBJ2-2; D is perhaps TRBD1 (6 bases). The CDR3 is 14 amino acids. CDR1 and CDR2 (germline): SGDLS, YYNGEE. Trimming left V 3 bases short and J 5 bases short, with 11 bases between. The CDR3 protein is CASSASGVTGELFF. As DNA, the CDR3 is TGTGCCAGCAGCGCCTCAGGGGTTACCGGGGAGCTGTTTTTT.

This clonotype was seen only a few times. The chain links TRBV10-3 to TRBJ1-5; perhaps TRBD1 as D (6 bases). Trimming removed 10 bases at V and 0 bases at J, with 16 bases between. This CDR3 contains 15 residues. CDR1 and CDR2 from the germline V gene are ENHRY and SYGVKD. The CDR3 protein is CATAGHKNSNQPQHF. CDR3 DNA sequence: TGTGCCACCGCGGGACACAAGAATAGCAATCAGCCCCAGCATTTT.

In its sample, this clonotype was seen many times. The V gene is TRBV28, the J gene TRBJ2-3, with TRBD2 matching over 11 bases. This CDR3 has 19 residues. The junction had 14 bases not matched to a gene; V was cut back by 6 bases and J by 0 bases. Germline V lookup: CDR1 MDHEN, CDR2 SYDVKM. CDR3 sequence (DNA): TGTGCCAGCAGCCTCATAGCGGGGGGGTACAGCGTTAGCACAGATACGCAGTATTTT. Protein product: CASSLIAGGYSVSTDTQYF.

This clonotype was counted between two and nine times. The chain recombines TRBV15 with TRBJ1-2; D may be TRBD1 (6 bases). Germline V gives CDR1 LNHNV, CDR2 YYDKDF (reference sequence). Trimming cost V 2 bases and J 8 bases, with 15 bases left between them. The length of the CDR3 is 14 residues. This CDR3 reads CATSRSPGDRGYTF. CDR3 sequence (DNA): TGTGCCACCAGCAGATCCCCAGGGGATAGGGGCTACACCTTC.

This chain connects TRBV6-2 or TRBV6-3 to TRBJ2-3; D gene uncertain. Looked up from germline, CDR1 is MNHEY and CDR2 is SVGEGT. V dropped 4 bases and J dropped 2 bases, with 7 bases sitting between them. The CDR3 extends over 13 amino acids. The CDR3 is CASSSSVTDTQYF. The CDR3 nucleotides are TGTGCCAGCAGTTCCAGTGTCACAGATACGCAGTATTTT.

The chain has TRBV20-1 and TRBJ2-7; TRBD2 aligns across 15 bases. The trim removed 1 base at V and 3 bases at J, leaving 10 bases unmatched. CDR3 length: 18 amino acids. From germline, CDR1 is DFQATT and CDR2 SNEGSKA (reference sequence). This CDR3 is CSARVLPGLAGGFYEQYF. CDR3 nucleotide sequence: TGCAGTGCTAGAGTACTTCCGGGACTAGCGGGAGGCTTCTACGAGCAGTACTTC.

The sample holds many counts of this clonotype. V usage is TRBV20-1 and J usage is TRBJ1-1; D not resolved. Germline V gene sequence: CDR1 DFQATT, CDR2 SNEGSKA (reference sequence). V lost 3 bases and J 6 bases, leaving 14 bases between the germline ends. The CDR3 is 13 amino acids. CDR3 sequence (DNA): TGCAGTGCTAGCCGTGGACTAAACGCTGAAGCTTTCTTT. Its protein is CSASRGLNAEAFF.

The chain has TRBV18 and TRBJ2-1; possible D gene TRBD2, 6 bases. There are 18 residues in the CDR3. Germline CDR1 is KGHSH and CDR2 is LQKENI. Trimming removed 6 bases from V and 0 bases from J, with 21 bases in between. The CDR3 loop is CASSPRGSGTFSYNEQFF. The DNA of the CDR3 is TGTGCCAGCTCGCCCCGGGGTAGCGGTACCTTCTCCTACAATGAGCAGTTCTTC.

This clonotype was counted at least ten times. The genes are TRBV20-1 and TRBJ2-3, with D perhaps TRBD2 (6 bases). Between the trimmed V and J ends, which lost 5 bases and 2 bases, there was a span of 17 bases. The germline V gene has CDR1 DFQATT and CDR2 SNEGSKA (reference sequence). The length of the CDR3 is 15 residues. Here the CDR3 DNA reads TGCAGTGCTGCAGTTAAGCGGGCCTACACAGATACGCAGTATTTT. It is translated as CSAAVKRAYTDTQYF.

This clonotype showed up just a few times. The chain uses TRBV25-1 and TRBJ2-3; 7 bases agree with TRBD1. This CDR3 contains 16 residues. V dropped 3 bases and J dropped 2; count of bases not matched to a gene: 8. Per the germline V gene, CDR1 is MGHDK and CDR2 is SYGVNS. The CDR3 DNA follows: TGTGCCAGCAGTGACCCCGACAGGGACCACACAGATACGCAGTATTTT. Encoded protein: CASSDPDRDHTDTQYF. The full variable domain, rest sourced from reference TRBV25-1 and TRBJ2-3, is EADIYQTPRYLVIGTGKKITLECSQTMGHDKMYWYQQDPGMELHLIHYSYGVNSTEKGDLSSESTVSRIRTEHFPLTLESARPSHTSQYLCASSDPDRDHTDTQYFGPGTRLTVL.

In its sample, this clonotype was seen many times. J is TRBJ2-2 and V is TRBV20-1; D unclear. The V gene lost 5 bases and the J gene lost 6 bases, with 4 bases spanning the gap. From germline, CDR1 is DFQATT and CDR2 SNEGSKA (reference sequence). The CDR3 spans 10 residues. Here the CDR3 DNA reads TGCAGTGCTGTATCCGGGGAGCTGTTTTTT. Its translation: CSAVSGELFF.

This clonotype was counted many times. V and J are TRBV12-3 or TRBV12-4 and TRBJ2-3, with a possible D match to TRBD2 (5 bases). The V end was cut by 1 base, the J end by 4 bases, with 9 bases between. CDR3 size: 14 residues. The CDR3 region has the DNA TGTGCCAGCAGTTTAGGAGGGCCCCCAGATACGCAGTATTTT. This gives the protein CASSLGGPPDTQYF.